A single sample is the source of the 23 T cell receptor beta chains below, sequenced in a study of cytomegalovirus exposure and HLA in healthy donors. The PCR employed 60 Vbeta primers together with 13 Jbeta primers. This table comes from immunoSEQ multiplex PCR, and its TCRdb copy is limited to in-frame clones, with some not included. Of around 90,000 clones listed, 70% to 85% are singletons. Source material: PBMCs. The receptors derive from a man aged 50-60 years in good health and CMV-seronegative.

The gene calls are TRBV20-1 and TRBJ2-4; D gene ambiguous. Germline-derived CDR1 and CDR2 are DFQATT and SNEGSKA (reference sequence). This CDR3 has 11 amino acids. Trimming removed 6 bases at V and 7 bases at J, with 10 bases between. For the CDR3, the DNA is TGCAGTGCCATGACATCGAACATTCAGTACTTC. It is translated as CSAMTSNIQYF.

The chain is built from TRBV7-2 and TRBJ2-7, with 9 bases fitting TRBD1. The V segment lost 3 bases and the J segment 9 bases; nucleotides outside the gene matches: 12. The CDR3 is made up of 15 amino acids. The germline CDR1 and CDR2 sequences are SGHTA and FQGNSA. CDR3 nucleotide sequence: TGTGCCAGCAGCTTGGGACAGGGACTGGGACGACGGCAGTACTTC. Amino acids: CASSLGQGLGRRQYF.

This clone showed up just a few times. The chain recombines TRBV6-5 with TRBJ1-1, with 10 bases identical to TRBD1. CDR1 and CDR2 from the germline V gene are MNHEY and SVGAGI. The CDR3 runs to 15 residues. V gave up 2 bases and J gave up 4 bases; unmatched junction bases: 4. For the CDR3, the DNA is TGTGCCAGCAGTTACCAGACAGGGGGCTTCACTGAAGCTTTCTTT. Its protein product is CASSYQTGGFTEAFF.

The V call is TRBV6-6, the J call TRBJ1-1, with TRBD1 matching over 8 bases. This CDR3 contains 14 residues. J lost 3 bases, V lost 6 bases, and 6 bases had no gene match. Germline V gene lookup returns CDR1 MNHNY and CDR2 SVGAGI (reference sequence). The CDR3 loop reads CASRPTGADTEAFF. As DNA, the CDR3 is TGTGCCAGCAGACCGACAGGGGCGGACACTGAAGCTTTCTTT.

The V call is TRBV18, the J call TRBJ1-2; 9 bases align to TRBD1. CDR1 and CDR2 (germline): KGHSH, LQKENI. The CDR3 runs 15 residues. The V and J ends lost 1 base and 2 bases, in that order; junction bases with no gene match: 2. CDR3 region: CASSPRDRGNYGYTF. CDR3 nucleotides: TGTGCCAGCTCACCACGAGACAGGGGGAACTATGGCTACACCTTC. The full variable domain, completed using reference TRBV18 and TRBJ1-2, is NAGVMQNPRHLVRRRGQEARLRCSPMKGHSHVYWYRQLPEEGLKFMVYLQKENIIDESGMPKERFSAEFPKEGPSILRIQQVVRGDSAAYFCASSPRDRGNYGYTFGSGTRLTVV.

This clone was observed a few times. This CDR3 is CASSLSGSGANVLTF. For the CDR3, the DNA is TGTGCCAGCAGCTTGTCGGGGTCTGGGGCCAACGTCCTGACTTTC. V usage is TRBV5-6 and J usage is TRBJ2-6; TRBD2 might be the D (5 bases). CDR1 and CDR2 (germline): SGHDT, YYEEEE. V was trimmed by 1 base and J by 1 base, leaving 6 bases between them. This CDR3 has 15 amino acids.

This sequence joins TRBV27 and TRBJ2-7; D unclear. Germline values: CDR1 MNHEY, CDR2 SMNVEV (reference sequence). Trimming pared 4 bases from V and 0 bases from J, leaving 13 bases between. The CDR3 covers 15 residues. CDR3 DNA: TGTGCCAGCAGTTCGATAAGAAAGAGCTCCTACGAGCAGTACTTC. Translated, it gives CASSSIRKSSYEQYF.

This clone was recorded only once. The V and J genes are TRBV5-1 and TRBJ2-2, with D possibly matching TRBD1 (6 bases). Trimming stripped 4 bases from V and 3 bases from J, with 10 bases between. The CDR3 runs to 14 residues. Germline assignment: CDR1 SGHRS and CDR2 YFSETQ. CDR3 loop: CASSRTAHTGELFF. The DNA for the CDR3 is TGCGCCAGCAGCAGGACAGCTCACACCGGGGAGCTGTTTTTT.

The rearrangement uses TRBV30 and TRBJ2-7, with 7 bases lining up with TRBD1. The V gene end was trimmed by 5 bases and the J gene end by 3 bases; junction bases not matched to a gene: 1. The CDR3 is 11 residues long. Germline V gene lookup returns CDR1 GTSNPN and CDR2 SVGIG (reference sequence). The CDR3 nucleotides are TGTGCCTGGGACAGGGACTACGAGCAGTACTTC. It yields the protein CAWDRDYEQYF.

The V call is TRBV5-6, the J call TRBJ2-1, with 8 positions matching TRBD2. The CDR3 sequence is 16 residues long. Germline loops: CDR1 SGHDT, CDR2 YYEEEE. Trimming took 0 bases from V and 4 from J; bases not matched to a gene: 6. CDR3 sequence reads: CASSLGSGGLYNEQFF. The CDR3 region has the DNA TGTGCCAGCAGCTTGGGTTCGGGGGGGCTATACAATGAGCAGTTCTTC.

This rearrangement joins TRBV29-1 to TRBJ2-7, with 11 bases aligning to TRBD1. The junction had 8 bases not matched to a gene; V was cut back by 1 base and J by 9 bases. The CDR3 contains 14 residues. Germline V gene data show CDR1 as SQVTM and CDR2 as ANQGSEA. CDR3 amino acids: CSVEVSGQGVGQYF. The DNA of the CDR3 is TGCAGCGTTGAAGTCTCGGGACAGGGGGTAGGGCAGTACTTC.

The rearrangement uses TRBV27 and TRBJ2-6; D is perhaps TRBD2 (6 bases). Germline values: CDR1 MNHEY, CDR2 SMNVEV (reference sequence). The CDR3 loop spans 13 amino acids. V dropped 4 bases and J dropped 10 bases, with 11 bases sitting between them. Here the CDR3 reads CASSSRRGNVLTF. The CDR3 nucleotides are TGTGCCAGCAGTTCCCGGAGGGGAAACGTCCTGACTTTC. The variable domain in full, completed from reference TRBV27 and TRBJ2-6, reads EAQVTQNPRYLITVTGKKLTVTCSQNMNHEYMSWYRQDPGLGLRQIYYSMNVEVTDKGDVPEGYKVSRKEKRNFPLILESPSPNQTSLYFCASSSRRGNVLTFGAGSRLTVL.

The chain links TRBV2 to TRBJ2-2, with D possibly TRBD1 on 7 matching bases. V dropped 6 bases and J dropped 6 bases, with 14 bases sitting between them. CDR3 size: 14 residues. CDR1 is SNHLY, CDR2 FYNNEI, per germline. Here the CDR3 DNA reads TGTGCCAGCAGGCAGGGGGGCCCTGCCGGGGAGCTGTTTTTT. Translation: CASRQGGPAGELFF.

The chain joins TRBV7-2 to TRBJ2-5; 7 bases fit TRBD1. The end of the DNA is better explained by TRBJ2-7, so the J call may be wrong. Germline assignment: CDR1 SGHTA and CDR2 FQGNSA. The CDR3 has 13 amino acids. The CDR3 nucleotides read TGTGCCAGCAGCTTCCCGGGACAGTACGAGCAGTACTTC. It specifies CASSFPGQYEQYF.

V is TRBV18 and J is TRBJ2-1; 7 bases agree with TRBD1. Germline assignment: CDR1 KGHSH and CDR2 LQKENI. The ends lost 6 bases at V and 0 bases at J; junction bases unmatched: 5. This CDR3 has 15 amino acids. CDR3 residues: CASSQGTVSYNEQFF. The DNA of the CDR3 is TGTGCCAGCTCCCAGGGGACAGTCTCCTACAATGAGCAGTTCTTC.

This sequence joins TRBV7-9 and TRBJ2-7; no clear D. The V gene lost 5 bases and the J gene lost 6 bases, with 11 bases spanning the gap. The germline gives CDR1 SEHNR, CDR2 FQNEAQ (reference sequence). The CDR3 extends over 12 amino acids. CDR3 sequence (DNA): TGTGCCAGCAGCCCCGAGCGAAGCGAGCAGTACTTC. Translated, it gives CASSPERSEQYF.

The chain carries TRBV6-1 and TRBJ1-1; D may be TRBD1 (5 bases). CDR3 size: 14 residues. Germline lookup yields CDR1 MNHNS and CDR2 SASEGT. The ends were cut back, 6 bases at V and 1 base at J, with 12 bases in the middle. DNA for the CDR3: TGTGCCAGCAGGCGACCCGACAGGAACACTGAAGCTTTCTTT. Translation gives CASRRPDRNTEAFF.

CDR3 bases: TGCGCCAGCAGCTTCACTGATAGCTCCTACAATGAGCAGTTCTTC. It translates to CASSFTDSSYNEQFF. V gene TRBV5-1 combines with J gene TRBJ2-1, with D hard to call. The V end was cut by 2 bases, the J end by 0 bases, with 9 bases between. The CDR3 sequence is 15 residues long. Germline CDR1 is SGHRS and CDR2 is YFSETQ.

A single count supports this clone. V gene TRBV10-3 combines with J gene TRBJ1-3, with 8 positions matching TRBD1. Looked up from germline, CDR1 is ENHRY and CDR2 is SYGVKD. The CDR3 loop spans 17 amino acids. The V gene end was trimmed by 10 bases and the J gene end by 0 bases; junction bases not matched to a gene: 14. In nucleotides, the CDR3 is TGTGCCACAACACCGGGACAGGCTGTGTTCTCTGGAAACACCATATATTTT. Protein product: CATTPGQAVFSGNTIYF.

V and J are TRBV5-5 and TRBJ1-2, with D possibly being TRBD1 (5 bases). Trimming stripped 0 bases from V and 13 bases from J, with 19 bases between. The germline V gene has CDR1 SGHKS and CDR2 YYEKEE (reference sequence). The CDR3 length is 14 residues. CDR3 residues: CASSLASVGQTLTF. The CDR3 DNA is TGTGCCAGCAGCTTGGCCTCTGTGGGGCAGACTCTCACCTTC.

In its sample, this clone was seen a few times. The rearrangement links TRBV28 to TRBJ1-1; D gene ambiguous. The germline gives CDR1 MDHEN, CDR2 SYDVKM. The CDR3 extends over 12 amino acids. The CDR3 loop reads CGVTGGYTEAFF. For the CDR3, the DNA is TGTGGAGTTACGGGAGGTTACACTGAAGCTTTCTTT.

The chain links TRBV29-1 to TRBJ2-2, with 9 bases matching TRBD2. The J segment lost 3 bases and the V segment lost 0 bases, leaving 14 bases of the junction unmatched. The CDR3 is 19 residues long. The V gene's germline CDR1 is SQVTM and CDR2 ANQGSEA. CDR3 nucleotide sequence: TGCAGCGTTGAAGATCTTCTCGGCGGGAGGGCCGGGTACACCGGGGAGCTGTTTTTT. Translation: CSVEDLLGGRAGYTGELFF.

This chain links TRBV25-1 with TRBJ1-1; 7 nucleotides align to TRBD1. There are 16 residues in the CDR3. Germline V CDR1 and CDR2: MGHDK, SYGVNS. V dropped 1 base and J dropped 0; count of bases not matched to a gene: 5. CDR3 residues: CASSEWDSLMNTEAFF. The CDR3 DNA is TGTGCCAGCAGTGAATGGGACAGCCTTATGAACACTGAAGCTTTCTTT.